This T cell receptor beta chain was identified during a study of CD4 T cells in relation to SARS-CoV-2 and coronaviruses (dated by TCRdb to about 2021). General notes on the study: In the ViraFEST assay, PBMCs were grown with antigen for 9 to 10 days, and TCR beta CDR3s were then sequenced to identify antigen-specific clonal expansions. The full convalescent cohort of over 10 patients had a median age of roughly 35 years, ranging from roughly 21 to 75 years. Among the roughly twelve convalescent patients, 8 males and 4 females were included, and two of the subjects were Hispanic. Shared crossreactive spike epitopes were mapped to their HLA restriction using patient-derived lymphoblastoid cell lines. At the level of individual TCR clonotypes, the study evaluated whether memory CD4+ T cells crossreact between the spike proteins of SARS-CoV-2 and those of common cold coronaviruses. The Adaptive Biotechnologies TCR-sequencing kit was used for samples from a few pre-COVID donors and for the naive versus memory experiments, whereas the other data were Illumina-based. A different TCR-beta assay, based on Illumina, was used to sequence expansion assays from other donors in the study.

Naive and memory CD4+ T cells were separated from cryopreserved PBMCs by first enriching for CD4 and then performing EasySep naive CD4+ T cell enrichment. For roughly 10 days, some 95,000 sorted naive or memory CD4+ T cells were cultured together with CEF peptides and T cell-depleted PBMCs at a 1:1 ratio. Triplicate replicate wells were generally used for each peptide culture condition. Ficoll-Paque PLUS gradient centrifugation was used to isolate PBMCs from either whole blood or leukapheresis product. PBMCs were either used fresh in the expansion assay or cryopreserved at -140 degrees C. The QIAamp Micro DNA Kit was used to extract genomic DNA from the CD4+ T cells. The CDR3 starts with the cysteine, ends with the phenylalanine, and has 13 residues. Just CDR3 DNA is preserved here, 39 bases in frame from base 1. The V and J ends are trimmed by 11 bases and 4 bases, leaving 15 bases between them. The germline V gene encodes CDR1 MNHEY and CDR2 SVGAGI.

DNA from CEF-cultured naive and memory CD4+ T cells underwent immunoSEQ TCR-beta sequencing at survey level. As for the authors' bioinformatics: During preprocessing, nonproductive sequences were discarded, as were any CDR3s that did not begin with C, did not end with F or W, or were shorter than 7 amino acids. Antigen-specific clonotypes were called with the MANAFEST web app, based on expansion relative to reference and other culture wells. A clone counted as positive if significantly expanded in 2 of 3 replicate wells versus the reference culture at FDR below 0.05. To be called positive, a clone also had to show significant expansion compared with every other tandem well and an odds ratio greater than 5. Cultured and uncultured naive and memory CD4+ repertoires were searched for previously identified spike- and CEF-reactive CDR3s. Pairwise Levenshtein distance, computed with the stringdist R package after three terminal residues were trimmed from each end, was used as the measure of CDR3 homology. TCRdb re-hosts the immuneACCESS table, in-frame sequences only. Its copies lack some clones; in the studies checked, an unresolved V gene accounts for under half of them, and the cause for the rest is not known. D and trimming were read from the DNA, whereas the V and J calls and clone size are those reported in that table. The sample table records about 40,000 clones; over 75% of these occur just once. The ten largest clones take up just over 20% of the sample.

On the study overall, not on this receptor specifically: Approximately 69% of donors had memory CD4+ clonotypes that crossrecognized SARS-CoV-2 and at least one common cold coronavirus spike. Compared with monoreactive clones, crossreactive clones had significantly weaker SARS-CoV-2-driven expansion, a result consistent with antigenic imprinting. Crossreactivity analysis was centred on spike protein, so crossreactivity against other viral proteins was not assessed. Sequencing naive versus memory cells indicated that the assay picks up memory recall responses, not primary responses primed during culture. Pre-pandemic and post-infection samples were not both contributed by any donor, so tracing of the source of pre-existing responses was limited. The study was limited by small numbers of patients and tested TCRs.

As regards this clone: Its specific antigen is unknown. One base away there is no much larger clone; base qualities are not given.

Sequencing was done on a sample of memory CD4+ T cells from PBMCs, cultured in vitro. In the paper's terms, the cell subset or site label means: memory (non-naive) CD4+ T cells. The clonotype comes from an adult with COVID-19. The chain employs TRBV6-5 and TRBJ1-5; confidence is insufficient to name the D gene. The DNA sequence is given as TGTGCCCCCCCAAGACGGAAAAATCAGCCCCAGCATTTT. This yields the protein CAPPRRKNQPQHF.